This is a list of T cell receptor beta chains from one sample in a study of cytomegalovirus exposure and HLA in healthy donors. Sequenced by immunoSEQ multiplex PCR; TCRdb stores in-frame clones only, minus some. This sample's clone table lists roughly 41,000 clones. The sequenced sample was PBMCs. Receptor source: a woman in her thirties or forties in good health and CMV-seronegative. Each CDR3 is given with its conserved first and last residue. Fields, in order: D gene, J gene, V gene, CDR3 protein, CDR3 DNA. D genes are given only for firm matches.

D gene: -
J gene: TRBJ2-2
V gene: TRBV25-1
CDR3 protein: CASGQAGWTGELFF
CDR3 DNA: TGTGCCAGTGGGCAGGCGGGATGGACCGGGGAGCTGTTTTTT

D gene: TRBD1
J gene: TRBJ1-4
V gene: TRBV7-8
CDR3 protein: CASSRETGVDEKLFF
CDR3 DNA: TGTGCCAGCAGCCGCGAGACAGGGGTAGATGAAAAACTGTTTTTT

D gene: TRBD1
J gene: TRBJ1-2
V gene: TRBV6-5
CDR3 protein: CASSYSRGQGQEGYTF
CDR3 DNA: TGTGCCAGCAGTTACTCGAGGGGACAGGGGCAGGAGGGCTACACCTTC

D gene: TRBD2
J gene: TRBJ2-7
V gene: TRBV25-1
CDR3 protein: CASSLRMGAGGNHEQYF
CDR3 DNA: TGTGCCAGCAGCCTAAGGATGGGGGCGGGAGGGAACCACGAGCAGTACTTC

D gene: TRBD1
J gene: TRBJ2-5
V gene: TRBV4-1
CDR3 protein: CASSQLDRGETQYF
CDR3 DNA: TGCGCCAGCAGCCAGTTGGACAGGGGGGAGACCCAGTACTTC

D gene: -
J gene: TRBJ2-5
V gene: TRBV10-3
CDR3 protein: CAISESSWRVQETQYF
CDR3 DNA: TGTGCCATCAGTGAGTCGAGTTGGAGGGTACAAGAGACCCAGTACTTC

D gene: -
J gene: TRBJ2-7
V gene: TRBV19
CDR3 protein: CASSTTVSYEQYF
CDR3 DNA: TGTGCCAGTAGTACGACAGTCTCCTACGAGCAGTACTTC

D gene: -
J gene: TRBJ2-2
V gene: TRBV15
CDR3 protein: CATSRPGRSSGELFF
CDR3 DNA: TGTGCCACCAGCAGACCGGGTAGGAGTTCCGGGGAGCTGTTTTTT

D gene: -
J gene: TRBJ2-2
V gene: TRBV11-3
CDR3 protein: CASSPLGGLDTGELFF
CDR3 DNA: TGTGCCAGCAGCCCTCTCGGAGGGCTTGACACCGGGGAGCTGTTTTTT

D gene: TRBD2
J gene: TRBJ2-1
V gene: TRBV6-5
CDR3 protein: CASSPVGGGEDEQFF
CDR3 DNA: TGTGCCAGCAGCCCGGTCGGGGGAGGGGAGGATGAGCAGTTCTTC

D gene: TRBD2
J gene: TRBJ2-3
V gene: TRBV10-3
CDR3 protein: CAIRTPSGVVDTQYF
CDR3 DNA: TGTGCCATCAGGACCCCTAGCGGGGTGGTGGATACGCAGTATTTT

D gene: -
J gene: TRBJ1-5
V gene: TRBV7-2
CDR3 protein: CASSFEGRGPQHF
CDR3 DNA: TGTGCCAGCAGCTTTGAGGGAAGAGGGCCCCAGCATTTT

D gene: -
J gene: TRBJ1-2
V gene: TRBV6-6
CDR3 protein: CASGGYTF
CDR3 DNA: TGTGCCAGCGGCGGCTACACCTTC

D gene: TRBD2
J gene: TRBJ2-5
V gene: TRBV11-1
CDR3 protein: CASSSLGREIAETQYF
CDR3 DNA: TGTGCCAGCAGCTCGCTCGGGCGGGAGATAGCAGAGACCCAGTACTTC

D gene: -
J gene: TRBJ1-2
V gene: TRBV18
CDR3 protein: CASSPFGLQGTNYGYTF
CDR3 DNA: TGTGCCAGCTCACCATTTGGGTTACAGGGAACGAACTATGGCTACACCTTC

D gene: -
J gene: TRBJ2-1
V gene: TRBV30
CDR3 protein: CAWSIRGLNEQFF
CDR3 DNA: TGTGCCTGGAGTATTAGGGGCTTAAATGAGCAGTTCTTC

D gene: TRBD1
J gene: TRBJ1-2
V gene: TRBV4-3
CDR3 protein: CASSQDGRQGYGYTF
CDR3 DNA: TGCGCCAGCAGCCAAGATGGGCGACAGGGATATGGCTACACCTTC

D gene: TRBD1
J gene: TRBJ2-7
V gene: TRBV5-1
CDR3 protein: CASQGQGASYEQYF
CDR3 DNA: TGCGCCAGCCAGGGACAGGGGGCCTCCTACGAGCAGTACTTC

D gene: TRBD2
J gene: TRBJ2-1
V gene: TRBV6-6
CDR3 protein: CASSYGLAGVGEQFF
CDR3 DNA: TGTGCCAGCAGTTACGGACTAGCGGGAGTGGGAGAGCAGTTCTTC

D gene: -
J gene: TRBJ1-5
V gene: TRBV6-5
CDR3 protein: CASRQRTASNQPQHF
CDR3 DNA: TGTGCCAGCAGGCAGCGGACAGCGAGCAATCAGCCCCAGCATTTT

D gene: -
J gene: TRBJ1-1
V gene: TRBV29-1
CDR3 protein: CSVGAWTDEAFF
CDR3 DNA: TGCAGCGTGGGAGCATGGACGGATGAAGCTTTCTTT

D gene: TRBD1
J gene: TRBJ1-3
V gene: TRBV9
CDR3 protein: CASSVLGTGNSGNTIYF
CDR3 DNA: TGTGCCAGCAGCGTGCTCGGGACAGGGAACTCTGGAAACACCATATATTTT

D gene: TRBD2
J gene: TRBJ2-7
V gene: TRBV6-6
CDR3 protein: CASTTSGTSKFHEQYF
CDR3 DNA: TGTGCCAGCACTACTAGCGGGACAAGCAAATTCCACGAGCAGTACTTC

D gene: TRBD1
J gene: TRBJ2-7
V gene: TRBV7-2
CDR3 protein: CASSLRGQSSYEQYF
CDR3 DNA: TGTGCCAGCAGCTTAAGGGGACAGAGCTCCTACGAGCAGTACTTC